This T cell receptor beta chain was profiled in a study of CD8 T cells in ankylosing spondylitis. This clonotype showed up just a few times. From germline, CDR1 is MDHEN and CDR2 SYDVKM. The CDR3 runs 15 residues. The germline V and J ends were trimmed by 4 bases and 5 bases, with 14 bases remaining between them. The authors made TCR beta libraries by quantitative 5'-RACE with molecular barcodes. TCRdb redid the calling of the 5' RACE reads with MiXCR, one entry per CDR3 protein. The sample lists 300,000 to 400,000 distinct CDR3 sequences, 20% to 25% occurring once. The chain recombines TRBV28 with TRBJ2-2; maybe TRBD1 (5 bases). Material: blood, either unsorted or a sorted T cell fraction (not recorded which). The receptor was derived from a male donor with ankylosing spondylitis or in good health (not recorded which). The CDR3 is CASSYYQGETGELFF. The CDR3 DNA follows: TGTGCCAGCAGTTATTATCAGGGTGAAACCGGGGAGCTGTTTTTT.